This is a list of T cell receptor beta chains from one sample in a study of Ad26.COV2.S vaccination and SARS-CoV-2 variants. The assay was immunoSEQ multiplex PCR, and TCRdb's table has in-frame clones only and misses some. The sample records about 430,000 clones, approximately 90% being singletons. Source: peripheral blood, taken in a trial of Ad26.COV2.S vaccine versus placebo. These receptors came from a person aged 18-60 years who received the Ad26.COV2.S COVID-19 vaccine or a placebo. Each CDR3 is given with its conserved first and last residue. The D gene is left open where the match is weak. Size values are once, few and many counts, or a class for expanded clones, and some rows have none.

d_gene: .
v_gene: TRBV3-1/TRBV3-2
abundance: .
j_gene: TRBJ2-7
CDR3aa: CASVGTSPVDEQYF
CDR3nt: TGTGCCAGCGTTGGGACTTCCCCTGTAGACGAGCAGTACTTC

d_gene: TRBD1
v_gene: TRBV7-8
abundance: .
j_gene: TRBJ2-5
CDR3aa: CASSQGTDQETQYF
CDR3nt: TGTGCCAGCAGCCAAGGGACAGACCAAGAGACCCAGTACTTC

d_gene: .
v_gene: TRBV25-1
abundance: .
j_gene: TRBJ2-7
CDR3aa: CASSDAYEQYF
CDR3nt: TGTGCCAGCAGTGACGCCTACGAGCAGTACTTC

d_gene: .
v_gene: TRBV11-2
abundance: .
j_gene: TRBJ1-1
CDR3aa: CASSPLGFYTEAFF
CDR3nt: TGTGCCAGCAGCCCCTTGGGTTTTTACACTGAAGCTTTCTTT

d_gene: .
v_gene: TRBV2
abundance: .
j_gene: TRBJ1-2
CDR3aa: CASSDLSGGSYGYTF
CDR3nt: TGTGCCAGCAGTGACCTAAGCGGCGGCTCCTATGGCTACACCTTC

d_gene: TRBD1
v_gene: TRBV28
abundance: .
j_gene: TRBJ1-2
CDR3aa: CASSTDYRDSPFNYGYTF
CDR3nt: TGTGCCAGCAGCACCGACTATCGGGACAGTCCTTTTAACTATGGCTACACCTTC

d_gene: TRBD2
v_gene: TRBV27
abundance: .
j_gene: TRBJ2-1
CDR3aa: CASSLIAGGNEQFF
CDR3nt: TGTGCCAGCAGTTTAATAGCGGGAGGCAATGAGCAGTTCTTC

d_gene: .
v_gene: TRBV2
abundance: .
j_gene: TRBJ1-4
CDR3aa: CASSGEIDEKLFF
CDR3nt: TGTGCCAGCAGTGGAGAGATAGATGAAAAACTGTTTTTT

d_gene: .
v_gene: TRBV12-3/TRBV12-4
abundance: .
j_gene: TRBJ2-2
CDR3aa: CASSLSQIGELFF
CDR3nt: TGTGCCAGCAGTTTATCCCAGATCGGGGAGCTGTTTTTT

d_gene: .
v_gene: TRBV7-6
abundance: .
j_gene: TRBJ2-5
CDR3aa: CASSLDVSKETQYF
CDR3nt: TGTGCCAGCAGCTTAGATGTTTCGAAAGAGACCCAGTACTTC

d_gene: TRBD2
v_gene: TRBV9
abundance: .
j_gene: TRBJ2-1
CDR3aa: CASSPGTSGTPGEQFF
CDR3nt: TGTGCCAGCAGCCCGGGGACTAGCGGGACCCCGGGTGAGCAGTTCTTC

d_gene: TRBD1
v_gene: TRBV5-1
abundance: .
j_gene: TRBJ2-7
CDR3aa: CASSWGTAYEQYF
CDR3nt: TGCGCCAGCAGCTGGGGGACAGCCTACGAGCAGTACTTC

d_gene: .
v_gene: TRBV27
abundance: .
j_gene: TRBJ1-5
CDR3aa: CASSRSGSNQPQHF
CDR3nt: TGTGCCAGCAGTCGATCAGGGAGCAATCAGCCCCAGCATTTT

d_gene: .
v_gene: TRBV5-6
abundance: .
j_gene: TRBJ1-1
CDR3aa: CASSWMSGPAFF
CDR3nt: TGTGCCAGCAGCTGGATGTCGGGGCCAGCTTTCTTT

d_gene: TRBD2
v_gene: TRBV4-3
abundance: .
j_gene: TRBJ2-1
CDR3aa: CASSQASTSGSGEQFF
CDR3nt: TGCGCCAGCAGCCAAGCTTCCACTAGCGGGAGTGGTGAGCAGTTCTTC

d_gene: .
v_gene: TRBV18
abundance: .
j_gene: TRBJ2-7
CDR3aa: CASSPRGGAGVYEQYF
CDR3nt: TGTGCCAGCTCACCAAGGGGGGGCGCCGGAGTCTACGAGCAGTACTTC

d_gene: .
v_gene: TRBV4-3
abundance: few
j_gene: TRBJ1-3
CDR3aa: CASSPHSGNTIYF
CDR3nt: TGCGCCAGCAGCCCCCACTCCGGAAACACCATATATTTT

d_gene: .
v_gene: TRBV24-1
abundance: .
j_gene: TRBJ1-6
CDR3aa: CATSDGRSYNSPLHF
CDR3nt: TGTGCCACCAGTGACGGGAGGTCCTATAATTCACCCCTCCACTTT

d_gene: .
v_gene: TRBV11-2
abundance: .
j_gene: TRBJ2-7
CDR3aa: CASSLVVAWEQYF
CDR3nt: TGTGCCAGCAGCTTAGTGGTCGCGTGGGAGCAGTACTTC

d_gene: .
v_gene: TRBV2
abundance: .
j_gene: TRBJ1-1
CDR3aa: CAGRNRANTEAFF
CDR3nt: TGTGCCGGACGGAACAGGGCCAACACTGAAGCTTTCTTT

d_gene: .
v_gene: TRBV5-4
abundance: .
j_gene: TRBJ2-7
CDR3aa: CASSWDGGLEQYF
CDR3nt: TGTGCCAGCAGCTGGGACGGGGGCCTCGAGCAGTACTTC

d_gene: .
v_gene: TRBV29-1
abundance: once
j_gene: TRBJ1-1
CDR3aa: CSVDGSNDANTEAFF
CDR3nt: TGCAGCGTTGATGGCAGTAATGATGCGAACACTGAAGCTTTCTTT

d_gene: TRBD1
v_gene: TRBV19
abundance: .
j_gene: TRBJ1-2
CDR3aa: CASSIGQGANYGYTF
CDR3nt: TGTGCCAGTAGTATAGGACAGGGAGCTAACTATGGCTACACCTTC

d_gene: .
v_gene: TRBV15
abundance: .
j_gene: TRBJ1-2
CDR3aa: CATSSENYGYTF
CDR3nt: TGTGCCACCAGCAGTGAAAACTATGGCTACACCTTC

d_gene: TRBD1
v_gene: TRBV2
abundance: .
j_gene: TRBJ2-2
CDR3aa: CASIEDRVGTGELFF
CDR3nt: TGTGCCAGCATAGAAGACAGGGTCGGGACGGGGGAGCTGTTTTTT

d_gene: TRBD1
v_gene: TRBV5-1
abundance: .
j_gene: TRBJ1-2
CDR3aa: CASSFTGTGYGYTF
CDR3nt: TGCGCCAGCAGCTTTACCGGGACAGGCTATGGCTACACCTTC

d_gene: TRBD2
v_gene: TRBV5-4
abundance: .
j_gene: TRBJ2-5
CDR3aa: CASSLALAGGRETQYF
CDR3nt: TGTGCCAGCAGCTTGGCGTTAGCGGGAGGGCGCGAGACCCAGTACTTC

d_gene: TRBD1
v_gene: TRBV6-1
abundance: .
j_gene: TRBJ1-3
CDR3aa: CASSDETGVWNTIYF
CDR3nt: TGTGCCAGCAGTGATGAGACAGGGGTATGGAACACCATATATTTT

d_gene: .
v_gene: TRBV18
abundance: .
j_gene: TRBJ1-1
CDR3aa: CASSPGGGGNTEAFF
CDR3nt: TGTGCCAGCTCACCAGGGGGTGGGGGGAACACTGAAGCTTTCTTT

d_gene: .
v_gene: TRBV18
abundance: .
j_gene: TRBJ2-7
CDR3aa: CASSPATFYEQYF
CDR3nt: TGTGCCAGCTCACCGGCGACCTTCTACGAGCAGTACTTC

d_gene: .
v_gene: TRBV5-5
abundance: .
j_gene: TRBJ2-7
CDR3aa: CASSLIGLSYEQYF
CDR3nt: TGTGCCAGCAGCTTGATCGGTCTCTCCTACGAGCAGTACTTC

d_gene: .
v_gene: TRBV4-3
abundance: once
j_gene: TRBJ1-2
CDR3aa: CASSARSGDGYTF
CDR3nt: TGCGCCAGCAGCGCCCGATCCGGGGATGGCTACACCTTC

d_gene: .
v_gene: TRBV18
abundance: .
j_gene: TRBJ1-1
CDR3aa: CASSPPSGGEAFF
CDR3nt: TGTGCCAGCTCACCACCCTCTGGGGGTGAAGCTTTCTTT

d_gene: .
v_gene: TRBV3-1/TRBV3-2
abundance: .
j_gene: TRBJ1-6
CDR3aa: CASSQDTGWGINSPLHF
CDR3nt: TGTGCCAGCAGCCAAGATACAGGGTGGGGTATTAATTCACCCCTCCACTTT

d_gene: TRBD2
v_gene: TRBV5-4
abundance: .
j_gene: TRBJ2-4
CDR3aa: CASSLLREGLAKNIQYF
CDR3nt: TGTGCCAGCAGCTTGCTTCGGGAGGGCCTCGCCAAAAACATTCAGTACTTC

d_gene: TRBD1
v_gene: TRBV6-5
abundance: .
j_gene: TRBJ2-5
CDR3aa: CASSRAGGETQYF
CDR3nt: TGTGCCAGCAGCCGTGCAGGGGGAGAGACCCAGTACTTC

d_gene: TRBD2
v_gene: TRBV4-3
abundance: .
j_gene: TRBJ2-3
CDR3aa: CASSQDMRRTSGRTDTQYF
CDR3nt: TGCGCCAGCAGCCAAGATATGCGTCGGACTAGCGGGAGAACAGATACGCAGTATTTT

d_gene: .
v_gene: TRBV21-1
abundance: once
j_gene: TRBJ1-2
CDR3aa: CASSKWRPYGYTF
CDR3nt: TGTGCCAGCAGCAAATGGCGGCCCTATGGCTACACCTTC

d_gene: TRBD1
v_gene: TRBV7-8
abundance: .
j_gene: TRBJ1-3
CDR3aa: CASSTDGGQGFSGNTIYF
CDR3nt: TGTGCCAGCAGCACCGACGGCGGACAGGGCTTCTCTGGAAACACCATATATTTT

d_gene: .
v_gene: TRBV6-5
abundance: .
j_gene: TRBJ1-1
CDR3aa: CASSFRRRDVAFF
CDR3nt: TGTGCCAGCAGTTTCCGACGCCGGGACGTAGCTTTCTTT

d_gene: TRBD2
v_gene: TRBV20-1
abundance: .
j_gene: TRBJ2-1
CDR3aa: CSAPGTRQFF
CDR3nt: TGCAGTGCCCCCGGGACTAGACAGTTCTTC

d_gene: .
v_gene: TRBV6-5
abundance: .
j_gene: TRBJ2-7
CDR3aa: CASSYSQTRSYEQYF
CDR3nt: TGTGCCAGCAGTTACTCACAGACTAGATCATACGAGCAGTACTTC

d_gene: .
v_gene: TRBV29-1
abundance: .
j_gene: TRBJ2-7
CDR3aa: CSVWTDYEQYF
CDR3nt: TGCAGCGTCTGGACAGACTACGAGCAGTACTTC

d_gene: .
v_gene: TRBV14
abundance: .
j_gene: TRBJ2-7
CDR3aa: CASSQDRAEDYEQYF
CDR3nt: TGTGCCAGCAGCCAAGATAGGGCAGAGGACTACGAGCAGTACTTC

d_gene: TRBD1
v_gene: TRBV7-2
abundance: .
j_gene: TRBJ1-3
CDR3aa: CASSSGTGGNTIYF
CDR3nt: TGTGCCAGCAGCTCCGGGACAGGGGGCAACACCATATATTTT

d_gene: .
v_gene: TRBV7-8
abundance: .
j_gene: TRBJ1-2
CDR3aa: CASSTRLNYGYTF
CDR3nt: TGTGCCAGCAGCACTCGACTTAACTATGGCTACACCTTC

d_gene: TRBD2
v_gene: TRBV7-9
abundance: .
j_gene: TRBJ2-2
CDR3aa: CASSLGLAGRTGELFF
CDR3nt: TGTGCCAGCAGCTTAGGACTAGCGGGTAGGACCGGGGAGCTGTTTTTT

d_gene: .
v_gene: TRBV6-5
abundance: .
j_gene: TRBJ2-5
CDR3aa: CASSYSKETQYF
CDR3nt: TGTGCCAGCAGTTACTCGAAAGAGACCCAGTACTTC

d_gene: .
v_gene: TRBV4-3
abundance: .
j_gene: TRBJ2-5
CDR3aa: CASSPNFVLSDRETQYF
CDR3nt: TGCGCCAGCAGCCCCAATTTCGTCTTGTCCGACCGAGAGACCCAGTACTTC

d_gene: TRBD1
v_gene: TRBV11-2
abundance: .
j_gene: TRBJ1-4
CDR3aa: CASSWGQGGSNEKLFF
CDR3nt: TGTGCCAGCAGCTGGGGACAGGGGGGGTCTAATGAAAAACTGTTTTTT

d_gene: .
v_gene: TRBV6-4
abundance: .
j_gene: TRBJ2-1
CDR3aa: CASSVKPGSYNEQFF
CDR3nt: TGTGCCAGCAGTGTTAAACCTGGCTCCTACAATGAGCAGTTCTTC

d_gene: TRBD1
v_gene: TRBV5-1
abundance: few
j_gene: TRBJ2-7
CDR3aa: CASSNGQGDYEQYF
CDR3nt: TGCGCCAGCAGCAACGGACAGGGGGATTACGAGCAGTACTTC

d_gene: .
v_gene: TRBV7-2
abundance: .
j_gene: TRBJ1-3
CDR3aa: CASSSAPGEPGNTIYF
CDR3nt: TGTGCCAGCAGCTCGGCGCCAGGGGAGCCTGGAAACACCATATATTTT

d_gene: TRBD1
v_gene: TRBV7-8
abundance: .
j_gene: TRBJ2-7
CDR3aa: CASSQILSRWTGGEQYF
CDR3nt: TGTGCCAGCAGCCAAATACTCTCGCGCTGGACAGGGGGAGAGCAGTACTTC

d_gene: .
v_gene: TRBV11-3
abundance: .
j_gene: TRBJ2-5
CDR3aa: CASSLSQQETQYF
CDR3nt: TGTGCCAGCAGCTTAAGCCAGCAAGAGACCCAGTACTTC

d_gene: TRBD1
v_gene: TRBV10-3
abundance: once
j_gene: TRBJ1-2
CDR3aa: CAIRGTALDYGYTF
CDR3nt: TGTGCCATCAGGGGGACAGCTTTAGACTATGGCTACACCTTC

d_gene: .
v_gene: TRBV29-1
abundance: .
j_gene: TRBJ2-2
CDR3aa: CSVGPRQNTGELFF
CDR3nt: TGCAGCGTTGGGCCTAGACAGAACACCGGGGAGCTGTTTTTT